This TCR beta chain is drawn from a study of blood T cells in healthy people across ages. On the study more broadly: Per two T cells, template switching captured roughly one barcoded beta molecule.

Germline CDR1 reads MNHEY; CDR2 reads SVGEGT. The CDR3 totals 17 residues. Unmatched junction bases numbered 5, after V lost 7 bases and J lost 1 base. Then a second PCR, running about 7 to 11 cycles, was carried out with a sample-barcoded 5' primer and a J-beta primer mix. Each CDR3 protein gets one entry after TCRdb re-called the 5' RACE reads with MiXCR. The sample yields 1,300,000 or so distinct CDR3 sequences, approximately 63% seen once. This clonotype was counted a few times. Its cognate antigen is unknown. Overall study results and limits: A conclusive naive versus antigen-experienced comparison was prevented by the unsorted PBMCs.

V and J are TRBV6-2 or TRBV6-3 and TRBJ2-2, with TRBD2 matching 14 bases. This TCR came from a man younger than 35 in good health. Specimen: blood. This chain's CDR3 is CASTDGLAGGNTGELFF. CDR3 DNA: TGTGCCAGCACCGACGGACTAGCGGGAGGGAACACCGGGGAGCTGTTTTTT.